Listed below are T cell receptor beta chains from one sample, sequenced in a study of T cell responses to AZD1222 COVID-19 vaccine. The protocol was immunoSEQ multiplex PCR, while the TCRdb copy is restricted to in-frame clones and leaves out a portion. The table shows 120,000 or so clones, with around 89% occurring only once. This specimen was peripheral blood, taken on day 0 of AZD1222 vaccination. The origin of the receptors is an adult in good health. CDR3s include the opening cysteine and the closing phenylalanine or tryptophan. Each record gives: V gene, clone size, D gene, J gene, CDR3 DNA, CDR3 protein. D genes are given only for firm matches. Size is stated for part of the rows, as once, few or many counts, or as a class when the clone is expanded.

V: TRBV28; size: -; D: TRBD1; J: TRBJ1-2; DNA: TGTGCCAGCAGTACCCCGGGACAGTCAAACTATGGCTACACCTTC; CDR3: CASSTPGQSNYGYTF
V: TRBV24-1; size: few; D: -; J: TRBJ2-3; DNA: TGTGCCACCGTAGACGGAGCTAGCACAGATACGCAGTATTTT; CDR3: CATVDGASTDTQYF
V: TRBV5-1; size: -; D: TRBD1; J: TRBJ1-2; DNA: TGCGCCAGCAGCTGGACAGGCCACCAGGGTGGCTACACCTTC; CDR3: CASSWTGHQGGYTF
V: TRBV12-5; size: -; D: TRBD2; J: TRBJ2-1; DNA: TGTGCTAGTGGTTTGGTACTGGGGACTAGCGGGACCTCCTACAATGAGCAGTTCTTC; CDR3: CASGLVLGTSGTSYNEQFF
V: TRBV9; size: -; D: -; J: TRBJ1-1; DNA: TGTGCCAGCAGCGTAGTAGGGGGGGTGAACACTGAAGCTTTCTTT; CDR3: CASSVVGGVNTEAFF
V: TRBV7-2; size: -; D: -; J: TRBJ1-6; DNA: TGTGCCAGCAGCTTATTCAGAGGGGTTAATTCACCCCTCCACTTT; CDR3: CASSLFRGVNSPLHF
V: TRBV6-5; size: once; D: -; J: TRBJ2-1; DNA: TGTGCCAGCAGTTACTCCTCCGGGAATGAGCAGTTCTTC; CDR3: CASSYSSGNEQFF
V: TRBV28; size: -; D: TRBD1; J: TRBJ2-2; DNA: TGTGCCAGCAGTTACAGGGGGGAGACCGGGGAGCTGTTTTTT; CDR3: CASSYRGETGELFF
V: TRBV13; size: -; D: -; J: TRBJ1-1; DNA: TGTGCCAGCAGCCTGGACAGTGTGAACACTGAAGCTTTCTTT; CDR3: CASSLDSVNTEAFF
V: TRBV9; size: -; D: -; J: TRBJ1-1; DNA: TGTGCCAGCAGCGTAGACCCCGACAGGTTGGGCACTGAAGCTTTCTTT; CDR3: CASSVDPDRLGTEAFF
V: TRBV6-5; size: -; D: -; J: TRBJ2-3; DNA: TGTGCCAGCAGTTACGGTGGAGCAGATACGCAGTATTTT; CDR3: CASSYGGADTQYF
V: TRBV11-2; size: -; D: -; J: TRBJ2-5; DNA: TGTGCCAGCAGCTTATTTGTACAGATGGGGGAGACCCAGTACTTC; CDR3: CASSLFVQMGETQYF
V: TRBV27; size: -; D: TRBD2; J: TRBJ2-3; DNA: TGTGCCAGCAGTTCCCTACTAGCGGGGGGTGCAGATACGCAGTATTTT; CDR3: CASSSLLAGGADTQYF
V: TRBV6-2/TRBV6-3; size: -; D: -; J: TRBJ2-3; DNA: TGTGCCAGCAGCTGGCGGACTTTAGATACGCAGTATTTT; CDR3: CASSWRTLDTQYF
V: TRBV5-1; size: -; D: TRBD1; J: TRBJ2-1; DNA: TGCGCCAGCACCCCCCGGACAGGAGACAATGAGCAGTTCTTC; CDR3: CASTPRTGDNEQFF
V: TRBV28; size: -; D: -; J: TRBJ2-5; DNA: TGTGCCAGCAGTTTAAGGTCAGGGGGGCAAGAGACCCAGTACTTC; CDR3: CASSLRSGGQETQYF
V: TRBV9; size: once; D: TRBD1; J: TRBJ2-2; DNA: TGTGCCAGCAGCGTAGTGGGACAGGATCTCGGGGAGCTGTTTTTT; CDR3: CASSVVGQDLGELFF
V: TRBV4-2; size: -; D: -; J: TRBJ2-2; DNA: TGTGCCAGCAGCCAAGTTCCCCCCGGGGAGCTGTTTTTT; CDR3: CASSQVPPGELFF
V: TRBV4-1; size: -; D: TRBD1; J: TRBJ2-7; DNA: TGCGCCAGCAGCCTCGTGGGACAGGGGGTCTACGAGCAGTACTTC; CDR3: CASSLVGQGVYEQYF
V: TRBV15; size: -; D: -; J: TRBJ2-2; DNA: TGTGCCACCAGCAGGCAGGGAGGATCGACCGGGGAGCTGTTTTTT; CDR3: CATSRQGGSTGELFF
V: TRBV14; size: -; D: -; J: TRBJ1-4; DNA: TGTGCCAGCAGCCAAGGGCGAAGGGCCAGGACGAATGAAAAACTGTTTTTT; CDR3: CASSQGRRARTNEKLFF
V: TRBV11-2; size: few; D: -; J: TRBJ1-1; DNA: TGTGCCAGCAGCTTGGCACGGTTGAACACTGAAGCTTTCTTT; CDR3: CASSLARLNTEAFF
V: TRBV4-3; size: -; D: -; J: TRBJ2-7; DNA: TGCGCCAGCAGCCAAGATATTTGGGTCTCGACTCGTGAGCAGTACTTC; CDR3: CASSQDIWVSTREQYF
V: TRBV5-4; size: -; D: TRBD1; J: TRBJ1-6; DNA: TGTGCCAGCAGCCATCTTGGAAGGGGGCTTAATTCACCCCTCCACTTT; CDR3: CASSHLGRGLNSPLHF
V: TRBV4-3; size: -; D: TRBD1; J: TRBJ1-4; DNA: TGCGCCAGCAGCCAAGGCAGGGGGCGCCATGAAAAACTGTTTTTT; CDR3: CASSQGRGRHEKLFF
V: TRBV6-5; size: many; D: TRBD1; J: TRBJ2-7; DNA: TGTGCCAGCAGTTACTCCGGGACAGGGAGCTACGAGCAGTACTTC; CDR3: CASSYSGTGSYEQYF
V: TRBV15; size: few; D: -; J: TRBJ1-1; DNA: TGTGCCACCAGCAAAACAGGGAACACTGAAGCTTTCTTT; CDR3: CATSKTGNTEAFF
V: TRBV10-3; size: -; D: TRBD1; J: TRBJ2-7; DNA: TGTGCCATCCGACGGGACAGCTCCTACGAGCAGTACTTC; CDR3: CAIRRDSSYEQYF
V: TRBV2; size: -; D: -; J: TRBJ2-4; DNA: TGTGCCAGCAGAGGGGGGCTTCAACTGGACAGGCGAGGAGCCAAAAACATTCAGTACTTC; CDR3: CASRGGLQLDRRGAKNIQYF
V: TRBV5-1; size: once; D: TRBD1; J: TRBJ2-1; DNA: TGCGCCAGCAGCCTTGTCCCCGGGACAGGGGAGAATGAGCAGTTCTTC; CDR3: CASSLVPGTGENEQFF
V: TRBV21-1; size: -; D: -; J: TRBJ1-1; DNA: TGTGCCAGCAGCAGCAGGGAAGAATGGGCTGAAGCTTTCTTT; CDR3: CASSSREEWAEAFF
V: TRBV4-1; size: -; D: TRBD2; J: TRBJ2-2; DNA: TGCGCCAGCAGCCAAGCTGCGGGGGGGATCGGCGGGGAGCTGTTTTTT; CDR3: CASSQAAGGIGGELFF